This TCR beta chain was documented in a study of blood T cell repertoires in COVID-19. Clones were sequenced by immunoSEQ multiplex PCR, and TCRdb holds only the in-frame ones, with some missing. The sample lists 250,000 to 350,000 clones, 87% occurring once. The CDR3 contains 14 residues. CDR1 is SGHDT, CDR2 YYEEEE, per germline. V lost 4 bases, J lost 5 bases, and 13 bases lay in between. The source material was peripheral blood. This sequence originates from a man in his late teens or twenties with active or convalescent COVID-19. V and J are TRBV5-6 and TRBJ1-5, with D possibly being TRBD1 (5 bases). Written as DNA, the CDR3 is TGTGCCAGCAGCCGATGGGGCCGGTATCAGCCCCAGCATTTT. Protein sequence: CASSRWGRYQPQHF.